The present T cell receptor (beta chain) was sequenced within a study of T cells after yellow fever vaccination. Many counts were recorded for this clonotype. Its antigen remains unidentified. Study-wide points: Weaker, the secondary response peaked sooner, at day 5 versus 15. Most primary-vaccination clones recurred post-booster (just under 98% CD4, around 90% CD8). Contaminants from the bulk population, in the form of abundant clonotypes, could be found in FACS-sorted repertoires.

TCRdb recomputed calls from the 5' RACE reads with MiXCR, one row per CDR3 protein. The sample records a few hundred thousand distinct CDR3 sequences, roughly 6.1% being singletons. The sample consisted of PBMCs, taken 5 days after the yellow fever booster vaccination. The clonotype originates from a man younger than 40 who received the YFV17D yellow fever vaccine.

The CDR3 bases are TGTGCCATCAGTGGCCGGGACACCGCCTACGAGCAGTACTTC. Its translation is CAISGRDTAYEQYF. The chain carries TRBV10-3 and TRBJ2-7; a possible D gene is TRBD1 (6 bases). Trimming left V 4 bases short and J 2 bases short, with 12 bases between. Germline assignment: CDR1 ENHRY and CDR2 SYGVKD. CDR3 length equals 14 residues.